This entry lists 23 T cell receptor beta chains sequenced from one sample in a study of blood T cell repertoires in COVID-19. The protocol was immunoSEQ multiplex PCR, while the TCRdb copy is restricted to in-frame clones and leaves out a portion. The table shows around 160,000 clones, with about 88% occurring only once. Sequencing was done on a sample of peripheral blood. Source of these receptors: a man aged 18 to 30 with acute or convalescent COVID-19.

This chain links TRBV7-9 with TRBJ1-5; D call uncertain. Germline-derived CDR1 and CDR2 are SEHNR and FQNEAQ (reference sequence). V gave up 1 base and J gave up 1 base, with 11 bases separating them. This CDR3 has 16 amino acids. The CDR3 DNA reads TGTGCCAGCAGCTTAGTCGGGAATCAGAGCAATCAGCCCCAGCATTTT. It translates to CASSLVGNQSNQPQHF.

The V call is TRBV3-1 (or the pseudogene TRBV3-2), the J call TRBJ1-1, with 7 bases matching TRBD1. Germline-derived CDR1 and CDR2 are LGHDT and YNNKEL (reference sequence). V shed 1 base and J 7 bases; nucleotides not matched to a gene: 3. The CDR3 runs to 13 residues. CDR3 nucleotides: TGTGCCAGCAGCCAAGGGACAGGAGTTGAAGCTTTCTTT. It encodes CASSQGTGVEAFF.

In this sample, this clone turned up once. V usage is TRBV4-1 and J usage is TRBJ1-6, with 10 bases that match TRBD1. Germline loops: CDR1 MGHRA, CDR2 YSYEKL. V lost 0 bases, J lost 7 bases, and 0 bases stayed unmatched. This CDR3 is built from 15 residues. CDR3 sequence reads: CASSQEGQGNSPLHF. The DNA for the CDR3 is TGCGCCAGCAGCCAAGAGGGACAGGGGAATTCACCCCTCCACTTT.

This clone was counted once. The chain carries TRBV28 and TRBJ1-1; D perhaps matches TRBD1 (6 bases). V was cut by 3 bases and J by 2 bases, with 13 bases left in between. In germline, CDR1 is MDHEN, CDR2 SYDVKM. The CDR3 extends over 15 amino acids. CDR3 nucleotides: TGTGCCAGCAGTTTCTGGAAAGGGGGAAACACTGAAGCTTTCTTT. As protein: CASSFWKGGNTEAFF.

V usage is TRBV28 and J usage is TRBJ1-5, with unresolved D. The germline V and J ends were trimmed by 7 bases and 7 bases, with 17 bases remaining between them. The germline V gene encodes CDR1 MDHEN and CDR2 SYDVKM. CDR3 length: 14 residues. The CDR3 DNA sequence: TGTGCCAGCACCTCTGCCGGGGTAGGACAGCCCCAGCATTTT. It codes for CASTSAGVGQPQHF.

This rearrangement joins TRBV6-6 to TRBJ2-7; 9 bases match TRBD1. This CDR3 spans 15 amino acids. Germline CDR1 and CDR2: MNHNY and SVGAGI (reference sequence). Unmatched junction bases numbered 8, after V lost 5 bases and J lost 3 bases. The CDR3 region is CASSDPGQGFYEQYF. The CDR3 DNA reads as TGTGCCAGCAGTGACCCTGGACAGGGGTTCTACGAGCAGTACTTC.

The chain links TRBV3-1 (or the pseudogene TRBV3-2) to TRBJ2-5, with D possibly TRBD2 on 6 matching bases. This CDR3 spans 14 amino acids. The V end was cut by 0 bases, the J end by 6 bases, with 11 bases between. CDR1 is LGHDT, CDR2 YNNKEL, per germline (reference sequence). CDR3: CASSQDAGRKTQYF. CDR3 DNA sequence: TGTGCCAGCAGCCAAGATGCTGGGAGGAAGACCCAGTACTTC.

The V and J genes are TRBV4-1 and TRBJ1-1, with a weak D call TRBD1 (5 bases). The CDR3 has 12 amino acids. The germline CDR1 and CDR2 sequences are MGHRA and YSYEKL. V lost 4 bases to trimming and J lost 7 bases, with 10 bases between them. This CDR3 is CASSPGTHEAFF. In DNA, the CDR3 is TGCGCCAGCAGCCCTGGGACTCATGAAGCTTTCTTT.

This CDR3 reads CASSPSGSRGTEAFF. CDR3 sequence (DNA): TGCGCCAGCAGCCCATCGGGGAGCAGGGGCACTGAAGCTTTCTTT. The gene calls are TRBV5-1 and TRBJ1-1; D possibly corresponds to TRBD1 (6 bases). Germline CDR1 is SGHRS and CDR2 is YFSETQ. The length of the CDR3 is 15 residues. Trimming pared 4 bases from V and 4 bases from J, leaving 17 bases between.

The V call is TRBV10-3, the J call TRBJ1-5, with D maybe TRBD1 (6 bases). CDR1 and CDR2 from the germline V gene are ENHRY and SYGVKD. With 9 bases removed from V and 0 bases from J, the gap between germline ends came to 12 bases. The CDR3 runs 14 residues. The CDR3 protein is CAIARTDSNQPQHF. DNA of the CDR3: TGTGCCATTGCCAGGACAGATAGCAATCAGCCCCAGCATTTT.

V and J are TRBV4-1 and TRBJ2-1; weak D call: TRBD1 (6 bases). Germline V lookup: CDR1 MGHRA, CDR2 YSYEKL. This CDR3 has 14 residues. With 5 bases removed from V and 8 bases from J, the gap between germline ends came to 16 bases. CDR3 in DNA: TGCGCCAGCAGCGGGGAGAGGGGGAAGGATGAGCAGTTCTTC. Encoded protein: CASSGERGKDEQFF.

The DNA for the CDR3 is TGTGCCAGCAGCTTGGGGCAGAGTAATTCACCCCTCCACTTT. It yields the protein CASSLGQSNSPLHF. The J gene is TRBJ1-6, the V gene TRBV11-2, with D possibly being TRBD1 (5 bases). The V end was cut by 3 bases, the J end by 6 bases, with 9 bases between. CDR3 length equals 14 residues. Germline loops: CDR1 SGHAT, CDR2 FQNNGV.

The genes are TRBV30 and TRBJ2-3; D possibly corresponds to TRBD2 (5 bases). Germline CDR1 and CDR2: GTSNPN and SVGIG (reference sequence). Trimming stripped 3 bases from V and 4 bases from J, with 11 bases between. This CDR3 spans 13 amino acids. The CDR3 here is CAWSADGADTQYF. DNA for the CDR3: TGTGCCTGGAGCGCCGACGGGGCAGATACGCAGTATTTT.

The gene calls are TRBV11-3 and TRBJ2-3, with 9 bases matching TRBD2. The CDR3 is 17 amino acids. Germline lookup yields CDR1 SGHNT and CDR2 YENEEA. The trim removed 5 bases at V and 4 bases at J, leaving 13 bases unmatched. The CDR3 DNA reads TGTGCCAGCAGCCGTGGGCGGGGGGGCCAGCTTGCAGATACGCAGTATTTT. This codes for CASSRGRGGQLADTQYF.

This clone was found a few times. The chain has TRBV11-2 and TRBJ1-3; D remains ambiguous. The CDR3 is 14 residues long. V was clipped by 5 bases and J by 0 bases, with 8 bases between them. Germline values: CDR1 SGHAT, CDR2 FQNNGV. Here the CDR3 DNA reads TGTGCCAGCAGCCGAGGGAGCTCTGGAAACACCATATATTTT. This encodes CASSRGSSGNTIYF.

The chain links TRBV28 to TRBJ1-1, with D unclear. This CDR3 is 13 amino acids long. The ends were cut back, 6 bases at V and 6 bases at J, with 14 bases in the middle. The germline CDR1 and CDR2 sequences are MDHEN and SYDVKM. DNA for the CDR3: TGTGCCAGCAGACCCGGGAGATTGTCTGAAGCTTTCTTT. Residues: CASRPGRLSEAFF. The entire variable domain, with the rest obtained from reference TRBV28 and TRBJ1-1, is as follows: DVKVTQSSRYLVKRTGEKVFLECVQDMDHENMFWYRQDPGLGLRLIYFSYDVKMKEKGDIPEGYSVSREKKERFSLILESASTNQTSMYLCASRPGRLSEAFFGQGTRLTVV.

This clone was seen a single time. This sequence joins TRBV5-1 and TRBJ1-6; unclear D gene. The germline V gene has CDR1 SGHRS and CDR2 YFSETQ. V was trimmed by 0 bases and J by 11 bases, leaving 15 bases between them. The CDR3 has 15 amino acids. CDR3 sequence reads: CASSLGLGEATPLHF. CDR3 nucleotides: TGCGCCAGCAGCTTGGGGCTGGGAGAGGCGACACCCCTCCACTTT.

The chain is built from TRBV4-1 and TRBJ1-1; 7 bases line up with TRBD1. With 4 bases clipped from V and 0 bases from J, the junction kept 5 bases outside the gene matches. Germline V CDR1 and CDR2: MGHRA, YSYEKL. The CDR3 sequence is 15 residues long. The CDR3 here is CASSPRDRMNTEAFF. In DNA, the CDR3 is TGCGCCAGCAGCCCAAGGGACAGAATGAACACTGAAGCTTTCTTT.

The chain joins TRBV30 to TRBJ2-5; the D gene is possibly TRBD1 (6 bases). Trimming pared 0 bases from V and 5 bases from J, leaving 10 bases between. The CDR3 extends over 13 amino acids. The V gene's germline CDR1 is GTSNPN and CDR2 SVGIG (reference sequence). The CDR3 coding sequence is TGTGCCTGGAGTGTTGGGCAGGGGGAGACCCAGTACTTC. Residues: CAWSVGQGETQYF.

J is TRBJ1-1 and V is TRBV23-1; D perhaps matches TRBD1 (6 bases). TRBV23-1 is classed as an ORF, of uncertain function. The CDR3 length is 14 residues. V was trimmed by 5 bases and J by 5 bases, leaving 15 bases between them. CDR3 sequence reads: CASSTDTGKTEAFF. Here the CDR3 DNA reads TGCGCCAGCAGTACAGATACAGGGAAGACTGAAGCTTTCTTT.

The CDR3 is CASSSSVSRTTEAFF. The CDR3 DNA follows: TGTGCCAGCAGCTCCTCCGTATCTAGGACTACTGAAGCTTTCTTT. The chain has TRBV11-2 and TRBJ1-1; no reliable D call. This CDR3 spans 15 amino acids. Germline V CDR1 and CDR2: SGHAT, FQNNGV. Trimming removed 4 bases from V and 5 bases from J, with 17 bases in between.

This clone was observed a single time. The genes are TRBV2 and TRBJ2-3, with D uncertain. Trimming cost V 6 bases and J 6 bases, with 4 bases left between them. The CDR3 spans 10 residues. CDR1 is SNHLY, CDR2 FYNNEI, per germline. The CDR3 DNA is TGTGCCAGCAGGCGTGATACGCAGTATTTT. This encodes CASRRDTQYF. Based on the CDR3 plus reference TRBV2 and TRBJ2-3, the full variable domain is EPEVTQTPSHQVTQMGQEVILRCVPISNHLYFYWYRQILGQKVEFLVSFYNNEISEKSEIFDDQFSVERPDGSNFTLKIRSTKLEDSAMYFCASRRDTQYFGPGTRLTVL.

V and J are TRBV7-9 and TRBJ2-5; perhaps TRBD1 as D (6 bases). This CDR3 is 14 amino acids long. Germline V CDR1 and CDR2: SEHNR, FQNEAQ (reference sequence). The V and J ends lost 4 bases and 4 bases respectively, with 13 bases between them. The chain's CDR3 is CASSSATGIETQYF. For the CDR3, the DNA is TGTGCCAGCAGCTCCGCCACAGGGATAGAGACCCAGTACTTC.